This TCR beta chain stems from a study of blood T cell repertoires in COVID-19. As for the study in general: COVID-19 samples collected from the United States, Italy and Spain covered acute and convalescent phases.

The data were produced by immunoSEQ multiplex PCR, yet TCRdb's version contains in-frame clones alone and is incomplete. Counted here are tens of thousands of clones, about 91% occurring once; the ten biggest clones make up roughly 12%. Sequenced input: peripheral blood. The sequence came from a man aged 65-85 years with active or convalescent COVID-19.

CDR3 sequence: CASSVSSSYNSPLHF. The CDR3 DNA is TGTGCCAGCAGCGTATCTAGTTCCTATAATTCACCCCTCCACTTT. The J gene is TRBJ1-6, the V gene TRBV9, with no clear D. Trimming pared 1 base from V and 1 base from J, leaving 6 bases between. Germline loops: CDR1 SGDLS, CDR2 YYNGEE. CDR3 length equals 15 residues.